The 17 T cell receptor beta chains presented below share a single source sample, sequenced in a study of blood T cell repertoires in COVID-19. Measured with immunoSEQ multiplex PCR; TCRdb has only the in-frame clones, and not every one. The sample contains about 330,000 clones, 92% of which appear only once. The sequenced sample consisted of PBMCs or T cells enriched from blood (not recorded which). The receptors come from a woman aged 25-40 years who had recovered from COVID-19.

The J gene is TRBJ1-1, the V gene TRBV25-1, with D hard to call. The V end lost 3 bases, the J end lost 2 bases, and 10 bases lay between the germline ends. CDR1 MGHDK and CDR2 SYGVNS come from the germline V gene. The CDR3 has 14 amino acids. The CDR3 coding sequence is TGTGCCAGCAGTGACTCAGGAGGTAACACTGAAGCTTTCTTT. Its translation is CASSDSGGNTEAFF. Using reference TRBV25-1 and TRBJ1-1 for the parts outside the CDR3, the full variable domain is EADIYQTPRYLVIGTGKKITLECSQTMGHDKMYWYQQDPGMELHLIHYSYGVNSTEKGDLSSESTVSRIRTEHFPLTLESARPSHTSQYLCASSDSGGNTEAFFGQGTRLTVV.

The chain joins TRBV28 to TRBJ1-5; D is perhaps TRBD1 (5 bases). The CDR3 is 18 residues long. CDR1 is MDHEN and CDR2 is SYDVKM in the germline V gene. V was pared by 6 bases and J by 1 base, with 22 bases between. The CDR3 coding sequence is TGTGCCAGCAGCCCCCTGGTGCGGGGGTGGGGGAGCAATCAGCCCCAGCATTTT. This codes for CASSPLVRGWGSNQPQHF.

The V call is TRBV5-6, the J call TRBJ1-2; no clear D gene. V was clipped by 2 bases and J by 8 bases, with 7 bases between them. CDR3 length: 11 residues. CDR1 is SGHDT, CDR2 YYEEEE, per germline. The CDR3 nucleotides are TGTGCCAGCAGCTTACGGGGAGGCTACACCTTC. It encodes CASSLRGGYTF.

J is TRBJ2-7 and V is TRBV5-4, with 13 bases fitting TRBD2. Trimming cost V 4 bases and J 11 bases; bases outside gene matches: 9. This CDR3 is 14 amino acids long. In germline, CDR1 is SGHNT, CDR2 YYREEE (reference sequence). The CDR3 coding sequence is TGTGCCAGCAGCGGAGGACTAGCGGGAGAAGGGAAGTACTTC. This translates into CASSGGLAGEGKYF.

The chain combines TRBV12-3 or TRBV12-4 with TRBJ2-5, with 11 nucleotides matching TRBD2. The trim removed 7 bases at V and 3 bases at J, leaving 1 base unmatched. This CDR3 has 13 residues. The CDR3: CASKLAGEETQYF. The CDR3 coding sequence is TGTGCCAGCAAACTAGCGGGGGAAGAGACCCAGTACTTC.

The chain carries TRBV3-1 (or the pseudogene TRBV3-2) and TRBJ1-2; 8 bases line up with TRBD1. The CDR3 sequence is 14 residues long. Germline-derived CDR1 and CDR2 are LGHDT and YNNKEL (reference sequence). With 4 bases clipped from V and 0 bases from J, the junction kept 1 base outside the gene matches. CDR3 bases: TGTGCCAGCAGCCCACAGGGGGCTAACTATGGCTACACCTTC. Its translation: CASSPQGANYGYTF.

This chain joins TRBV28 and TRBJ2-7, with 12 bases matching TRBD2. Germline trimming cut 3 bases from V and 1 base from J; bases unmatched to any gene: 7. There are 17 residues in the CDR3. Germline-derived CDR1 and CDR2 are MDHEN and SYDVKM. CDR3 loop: CASSFAKTSGSSYEQYF. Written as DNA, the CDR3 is TGTGCCAGCAGTTTTGCTAAGACTAGCGGGAGTTCCTACGAGCAGTACTTC. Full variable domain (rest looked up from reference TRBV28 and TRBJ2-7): DVKVTQSSRYLVKRTGEKVFLECVQDMDHENMFWYRQDPGLGLRLIYFSYDVKMKEKGDIPEGYSVSREKKERFSLILESASTNQTSMYLCASSFAKTSGSSYEQYFGPGTRLTVT.

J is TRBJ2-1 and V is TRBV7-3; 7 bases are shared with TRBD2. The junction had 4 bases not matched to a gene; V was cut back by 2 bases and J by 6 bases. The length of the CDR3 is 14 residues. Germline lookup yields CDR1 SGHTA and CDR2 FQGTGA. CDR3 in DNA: TGTGCCAGCAGCTTATTGGGAGGGCTCAATGAGCAGTTCTTC. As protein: CASSLLGGLNEQFF.

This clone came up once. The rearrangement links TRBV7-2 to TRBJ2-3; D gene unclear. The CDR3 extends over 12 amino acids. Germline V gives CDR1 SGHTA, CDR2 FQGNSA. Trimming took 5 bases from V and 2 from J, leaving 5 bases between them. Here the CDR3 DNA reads TGTGCCAGCAGCCTTTTCACAGATACGCAGTATTTT. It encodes CASSLFTDTQYF.

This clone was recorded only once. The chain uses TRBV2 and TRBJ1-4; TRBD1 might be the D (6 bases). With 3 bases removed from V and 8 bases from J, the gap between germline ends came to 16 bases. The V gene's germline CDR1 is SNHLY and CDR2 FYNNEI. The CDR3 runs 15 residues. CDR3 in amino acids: CASSDLGGAGEKLFF. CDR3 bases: TGTGCCAGCAGTGATCTGGGGGGGGCTGGCGAAAAACTGTTTTTT.

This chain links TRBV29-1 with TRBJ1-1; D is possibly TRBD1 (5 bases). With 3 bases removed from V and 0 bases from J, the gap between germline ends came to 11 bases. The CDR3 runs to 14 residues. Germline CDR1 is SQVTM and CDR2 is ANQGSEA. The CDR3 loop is CSVDLAGLNTEAFF. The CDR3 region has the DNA TGCAGCGTTGATCTTGCAGGGCTGAACACTGAAGCTTTCTTT.

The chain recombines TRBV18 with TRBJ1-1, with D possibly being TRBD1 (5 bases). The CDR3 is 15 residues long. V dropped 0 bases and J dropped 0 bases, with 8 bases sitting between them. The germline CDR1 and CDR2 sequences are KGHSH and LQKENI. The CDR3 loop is CASSPPSTVNTEAFF. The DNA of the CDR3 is TGTGCCAGCTCACCACCTTCGACAGTGAACACTGAAGCTTTCTTT.

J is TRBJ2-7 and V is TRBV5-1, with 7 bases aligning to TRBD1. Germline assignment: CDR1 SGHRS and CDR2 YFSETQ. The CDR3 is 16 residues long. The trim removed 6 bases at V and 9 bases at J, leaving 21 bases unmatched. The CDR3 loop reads CASTNQAGGSSHGQYF. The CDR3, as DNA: TGCGCCAGCACCAACCAAGCAGGGGGTTCGTCCCACGGGCAGTACTTC.

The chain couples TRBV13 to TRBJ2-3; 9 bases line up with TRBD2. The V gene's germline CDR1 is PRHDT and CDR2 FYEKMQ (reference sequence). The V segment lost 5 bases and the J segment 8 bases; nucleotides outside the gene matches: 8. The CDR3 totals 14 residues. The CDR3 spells CASSLERGAGTQYF. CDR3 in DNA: TGTGCCAGCAGCCTCGAGCGGGGGGCTGGTACGCAGTATTTT.

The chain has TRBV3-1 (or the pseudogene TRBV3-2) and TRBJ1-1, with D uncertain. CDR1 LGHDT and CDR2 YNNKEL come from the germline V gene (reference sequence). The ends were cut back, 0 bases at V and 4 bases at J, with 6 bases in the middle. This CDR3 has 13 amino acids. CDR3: CASSQDYSTEAFF. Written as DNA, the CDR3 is TGTGCCAGCAGCCAAGACTACAGCACTGAAGCTTTCTTT.

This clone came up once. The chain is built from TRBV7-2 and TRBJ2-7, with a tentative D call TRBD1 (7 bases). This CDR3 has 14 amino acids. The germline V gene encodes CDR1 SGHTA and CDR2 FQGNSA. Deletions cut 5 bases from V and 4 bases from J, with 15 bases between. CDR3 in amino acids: CASSQDREAYEQYF. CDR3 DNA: TGTGCCAGCAGCCAAGACAGGGAGGCGTACGAGCAGTACTTC.

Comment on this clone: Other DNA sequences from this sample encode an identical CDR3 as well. CDR3 coding DNA: TGTGCCAGCAGCCGGTCCTACGAGCAGTACTTC. It is translated as CASSRSYEQYF. The V call is TRBV7-2, the J call TRBJ2-7, with unresolved D. This CDR3 region has 11 residues. Germline assignment: CDR1 SGHTA and CDR2 FQGNSA. V shed 5 bases and J shed 1 base, with 3 bases lying between them.